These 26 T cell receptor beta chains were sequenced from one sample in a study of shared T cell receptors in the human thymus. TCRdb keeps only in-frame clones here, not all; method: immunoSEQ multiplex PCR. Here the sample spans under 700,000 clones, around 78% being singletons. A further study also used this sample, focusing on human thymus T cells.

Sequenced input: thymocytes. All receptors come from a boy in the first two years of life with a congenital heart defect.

Written as DNA, the CDR3 is TGTGCCAGCAGACCGCGGGAACAGTACGAGCAGTACTTC. This encodes CASRPREQYEQYF. The J gene is TRBJ2-7, the V gene TRBV7-9, with D tentatively TRBD2 (6 bases). The CDR3 runs 13 residues. The V gene lost 6 bases and the J gene lost 4 bases, with 13 bases spanning the gap. Germline CDR1 and CDR2: SEHNR and FQNEAQ (reference sequence).

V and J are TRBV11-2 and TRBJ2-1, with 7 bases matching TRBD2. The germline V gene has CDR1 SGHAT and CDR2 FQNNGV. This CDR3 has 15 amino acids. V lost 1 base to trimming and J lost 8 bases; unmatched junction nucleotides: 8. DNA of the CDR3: TGTGCCAGCAGCTTAGCCCACGGGGAGGGCGATGAGCAGTTCTTC. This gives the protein CASSLAHGEGDEQFF.

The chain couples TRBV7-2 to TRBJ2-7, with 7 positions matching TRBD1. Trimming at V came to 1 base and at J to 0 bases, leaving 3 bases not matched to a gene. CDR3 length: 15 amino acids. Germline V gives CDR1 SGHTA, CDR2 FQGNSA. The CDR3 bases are TGTGCCAGCAGCTTAGGGCCAGGGGGCTCCTACGAGCAGTACTTC. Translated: CASSLGPGGSYEQYF.

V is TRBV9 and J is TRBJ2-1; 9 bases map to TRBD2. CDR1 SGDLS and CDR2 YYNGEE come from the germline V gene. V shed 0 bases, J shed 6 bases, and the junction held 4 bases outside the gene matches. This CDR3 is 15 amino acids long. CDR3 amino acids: CASSVGLAGINEQFF. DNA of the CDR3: TGTGCCAGCAGCGTAGGGCTAGCGGGAATCAATGAGCAGTTCTTC.

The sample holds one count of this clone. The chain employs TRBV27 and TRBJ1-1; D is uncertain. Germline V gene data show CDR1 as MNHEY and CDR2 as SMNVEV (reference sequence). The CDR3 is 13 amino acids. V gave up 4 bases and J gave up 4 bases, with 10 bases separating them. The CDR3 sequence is CASSSGGSTEAFF. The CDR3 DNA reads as TGTGCCAGCAGTTCCGGAGGCAGCACTGAAGCTTTCTTT.

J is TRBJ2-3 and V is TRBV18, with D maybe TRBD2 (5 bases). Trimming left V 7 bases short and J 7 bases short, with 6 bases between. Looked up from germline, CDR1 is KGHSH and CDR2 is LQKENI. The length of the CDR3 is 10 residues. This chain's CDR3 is CASWENTQYF. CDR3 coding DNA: TGTGCCAGCTGGGAGAATACGCAGTATTTT.

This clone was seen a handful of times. CDR3 in amino acids: CASTLQIGGFGNTIYF. The DNA for the CDR3 is TGTGCCAGCACCCTCCAAATTGGGGGGTTTGGAAACACCATATATTTT. This chain links TRBV11-2 with TRBJ1-3; TRBD1 might be the D (5 bases). Germline V gene lookup returns CDR1 SGHAT and CDR2 FQNNGV. The V end was cut by 7 bases, the J end by 3 bases, with 19 bases between. This CDR3 region has 16 residues.

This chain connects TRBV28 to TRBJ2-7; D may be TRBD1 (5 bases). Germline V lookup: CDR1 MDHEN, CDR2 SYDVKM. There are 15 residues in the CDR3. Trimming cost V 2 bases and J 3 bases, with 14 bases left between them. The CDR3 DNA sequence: TGTGCCAGCAGTTTAAGGGGCAGTCGGTACTACGAGCAGTACTTC. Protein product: CASSLRGSRYYEQYF.

This CDR3 is CASKISGNEQFF. Written as DNA, the CDR3 is TGTGCCAGCAAGATTTCCGGCAATGAGCAGTTCTTC. The chain uses TRBV6-1 and TRBJ2-1, with no clear D. Between the trimmed V and J ends, which lost 7 bases and 6 bases, there was a span of 10 bases. Germline V lookup: CDR1 MNHNS, CDR2 SASEGT. The CDR3 runs 12 residues.

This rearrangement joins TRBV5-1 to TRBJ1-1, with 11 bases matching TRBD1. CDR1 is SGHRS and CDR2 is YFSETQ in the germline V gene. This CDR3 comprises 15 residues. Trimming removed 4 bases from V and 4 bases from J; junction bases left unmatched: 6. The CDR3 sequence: CASSLGQGAVTEAFF. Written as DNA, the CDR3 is TGCGCCAGCAGCCTCGGACAGGGGGCAGTCACTGAAGCTTTCTTT.

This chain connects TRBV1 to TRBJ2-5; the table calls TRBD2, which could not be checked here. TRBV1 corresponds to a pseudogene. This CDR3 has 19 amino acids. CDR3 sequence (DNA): TGCACCAGCAGCCAAGATCTCATAGTTAACGGAGGGATCCAAGAGACCCAGTACTTC. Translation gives CTSSQDLIVNGGIQETQYF.

CDR3 amino acids: CASSKYRTYEQYF. The CDR3 DNA sequence: TGTGCCAGCAGCAAATACAGGACCTACGAGCAGTACTTC. The V and J genes are TRBV5-6 and TRBJ2-7; tentative D call: TRBD1 (5 bases). Germline values: CDR1 SGHDT, CDR2 YYEEEE. CDR3 length: 13 amino acids. Trimming left V 4 bases short and J 2 bases short, with 10 bases between.

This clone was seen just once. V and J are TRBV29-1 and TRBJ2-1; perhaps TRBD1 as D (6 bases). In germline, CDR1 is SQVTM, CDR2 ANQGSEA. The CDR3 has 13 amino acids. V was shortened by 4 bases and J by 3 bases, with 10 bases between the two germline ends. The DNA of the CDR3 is TGCAGCGTTGTTGGGACACTCTACAATGAGCAGTTCTTC. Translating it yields CSVVGTLYNEQFF.

The CDR3: CAISPLVAGLTEAFF. CDR3 bases: TGTGCCATCAGTCCCCTCGTCGCAGGGCTCACTGAAGCTTTCTTT. The chain couples TRBV10-3 to TRBJ1-1, with D possibly being TRBD1 (5 bases). CDR3 length equals 15 residues. Germline V gives CDR1 ENHRY, CDR2 SYGVKD. V dropped 5 bases and J dropped 4 bases, with 17 bases sitting between them.

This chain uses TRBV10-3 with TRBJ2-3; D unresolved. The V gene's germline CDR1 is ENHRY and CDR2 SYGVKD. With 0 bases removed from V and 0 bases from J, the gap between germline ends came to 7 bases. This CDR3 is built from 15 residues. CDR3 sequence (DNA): TGTGCCATCAGTGAGTCAGCCCCGAGCACAGATACGCAGTATTTT. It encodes CAISESAPSTDTQYF.

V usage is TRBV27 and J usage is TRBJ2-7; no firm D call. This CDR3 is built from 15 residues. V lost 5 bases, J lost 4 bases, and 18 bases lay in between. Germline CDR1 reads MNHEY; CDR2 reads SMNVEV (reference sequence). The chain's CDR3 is CASSPRAGINYEQYF. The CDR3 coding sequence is TGTGCCAGCAGTCCCCGAGCAGGAATAAATTACGAGCAGTACTTC.

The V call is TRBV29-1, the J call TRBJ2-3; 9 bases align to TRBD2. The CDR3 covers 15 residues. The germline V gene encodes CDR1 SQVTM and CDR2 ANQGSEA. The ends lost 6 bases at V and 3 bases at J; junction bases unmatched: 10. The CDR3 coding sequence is TGCAGCGTCCTAAAGGCGGGAGGGCCGACAGATACGCAGTATTTT. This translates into CSVLKAGGPTDTQYF.

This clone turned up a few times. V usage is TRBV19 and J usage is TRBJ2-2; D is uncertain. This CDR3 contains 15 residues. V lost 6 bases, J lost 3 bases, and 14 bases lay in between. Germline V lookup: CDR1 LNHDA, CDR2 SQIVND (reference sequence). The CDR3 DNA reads TGTGCCAGTAGGGGTGGGCCGCCGGACACCGGGGAGCTGTTTTTT. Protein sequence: CASRGGPPDTGELFF.

The CDR3 DNA follows: TGTGCCAGCAGTTTAGCCGAATGGCATGAGCAGTTCTTC. Its translation: CASSLAEWHEQFF. The V and J genes are TRBV27 and TRBJ2-1; D not certain. Germline CDR1 reads MNHEY; CDR2 reads SMNVEV (reference sequence). The CDR3 has 13 residues. V lost 2 bases and J 8 bases, leaving 10 bases between the germline ends.

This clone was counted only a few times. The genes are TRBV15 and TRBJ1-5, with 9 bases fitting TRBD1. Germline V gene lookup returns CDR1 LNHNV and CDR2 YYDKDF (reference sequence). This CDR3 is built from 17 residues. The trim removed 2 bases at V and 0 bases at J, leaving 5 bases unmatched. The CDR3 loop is CATSRTDRGDSNQPQHF. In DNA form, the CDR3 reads TGTGCCACCAGCAGAACCGACAGGGGGGATAGCAATCAGCCCCAGCATTTT.

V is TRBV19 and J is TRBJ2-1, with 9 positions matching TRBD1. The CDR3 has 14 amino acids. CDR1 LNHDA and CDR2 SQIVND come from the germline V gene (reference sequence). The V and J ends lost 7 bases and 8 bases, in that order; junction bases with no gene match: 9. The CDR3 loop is CASKTRDRDDEQFF. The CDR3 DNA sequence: TGTGCCAGTAAAACTCGGGACAGGGACGATGAGCAGTTCTTC.

The CDR3 reads CASSLTDKDGYTF. CDR3 bases: TGTGCCAGCAGCTTGACAGATAAGGATGGCTACACCTTC. J is TRBJ1-2 and V is TRBV11-2; TRBD1 might be the D (5 bases). V was pared by 3 bases and J by 6 bases, with 11 bases between. The CDR3 loop spans 13 amino acids. The germline V gene has CDR1 SGHAT and CDR2 FQNNGV.

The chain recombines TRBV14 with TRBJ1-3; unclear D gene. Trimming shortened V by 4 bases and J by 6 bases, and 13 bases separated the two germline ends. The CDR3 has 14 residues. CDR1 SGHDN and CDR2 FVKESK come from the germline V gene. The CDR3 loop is CASSPGPRENTIYF. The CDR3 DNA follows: TGTGCCAGCAGCCCTGGACCCCGGGAAAACACCATATATTTT. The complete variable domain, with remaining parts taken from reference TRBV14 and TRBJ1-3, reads EAGVTQFPSHSVIEKGQTVTLRCDPISGHDNLYWYRRVMGKEIKFLLHFVKESKQDESGMPNNRFLAERTGGTYSTLKVQPAELEDSGVYFCASSPGPRENTIYFGEGSWLTVV.

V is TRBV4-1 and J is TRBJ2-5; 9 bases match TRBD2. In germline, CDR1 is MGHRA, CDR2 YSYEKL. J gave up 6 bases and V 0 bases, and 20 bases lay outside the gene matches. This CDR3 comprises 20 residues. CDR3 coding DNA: TGCGCCAGCAGCCAAGATCTGCAGGGAGTGGTTAGCGGGAGTGGGCAGACCCAGTACTTC. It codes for CASSQDLQGVVSGSGQTQYF.

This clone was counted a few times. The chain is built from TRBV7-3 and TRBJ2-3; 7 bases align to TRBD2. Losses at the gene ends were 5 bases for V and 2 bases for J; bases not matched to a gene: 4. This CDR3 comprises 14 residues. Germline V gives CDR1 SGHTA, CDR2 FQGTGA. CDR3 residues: CASSPRLATDTQYF. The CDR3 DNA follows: TGTGCCAGCAGCCCTCGACTAGCCACAGATACGCAGTATTTT. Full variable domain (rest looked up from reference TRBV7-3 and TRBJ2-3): GAGVSQTPSNKVTEKGKYVELRCDPISGHTALYWYRQSLGQGPEFLIYFQGTGAADDSGLPNDRFFAVRPEGSVSTLKIQRTERGDSAVYLCASSPRLATDTQYFGPGTRLTVL.

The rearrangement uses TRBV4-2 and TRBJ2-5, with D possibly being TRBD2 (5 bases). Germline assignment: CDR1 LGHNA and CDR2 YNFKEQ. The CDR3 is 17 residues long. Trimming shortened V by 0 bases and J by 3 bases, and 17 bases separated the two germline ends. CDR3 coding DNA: TGTGCCAGCAGCCAAGATAGGGTAGCGCAGATCAAAGAGACCCAGTACTTC. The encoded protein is CASSQDRVAQIKETQYF.